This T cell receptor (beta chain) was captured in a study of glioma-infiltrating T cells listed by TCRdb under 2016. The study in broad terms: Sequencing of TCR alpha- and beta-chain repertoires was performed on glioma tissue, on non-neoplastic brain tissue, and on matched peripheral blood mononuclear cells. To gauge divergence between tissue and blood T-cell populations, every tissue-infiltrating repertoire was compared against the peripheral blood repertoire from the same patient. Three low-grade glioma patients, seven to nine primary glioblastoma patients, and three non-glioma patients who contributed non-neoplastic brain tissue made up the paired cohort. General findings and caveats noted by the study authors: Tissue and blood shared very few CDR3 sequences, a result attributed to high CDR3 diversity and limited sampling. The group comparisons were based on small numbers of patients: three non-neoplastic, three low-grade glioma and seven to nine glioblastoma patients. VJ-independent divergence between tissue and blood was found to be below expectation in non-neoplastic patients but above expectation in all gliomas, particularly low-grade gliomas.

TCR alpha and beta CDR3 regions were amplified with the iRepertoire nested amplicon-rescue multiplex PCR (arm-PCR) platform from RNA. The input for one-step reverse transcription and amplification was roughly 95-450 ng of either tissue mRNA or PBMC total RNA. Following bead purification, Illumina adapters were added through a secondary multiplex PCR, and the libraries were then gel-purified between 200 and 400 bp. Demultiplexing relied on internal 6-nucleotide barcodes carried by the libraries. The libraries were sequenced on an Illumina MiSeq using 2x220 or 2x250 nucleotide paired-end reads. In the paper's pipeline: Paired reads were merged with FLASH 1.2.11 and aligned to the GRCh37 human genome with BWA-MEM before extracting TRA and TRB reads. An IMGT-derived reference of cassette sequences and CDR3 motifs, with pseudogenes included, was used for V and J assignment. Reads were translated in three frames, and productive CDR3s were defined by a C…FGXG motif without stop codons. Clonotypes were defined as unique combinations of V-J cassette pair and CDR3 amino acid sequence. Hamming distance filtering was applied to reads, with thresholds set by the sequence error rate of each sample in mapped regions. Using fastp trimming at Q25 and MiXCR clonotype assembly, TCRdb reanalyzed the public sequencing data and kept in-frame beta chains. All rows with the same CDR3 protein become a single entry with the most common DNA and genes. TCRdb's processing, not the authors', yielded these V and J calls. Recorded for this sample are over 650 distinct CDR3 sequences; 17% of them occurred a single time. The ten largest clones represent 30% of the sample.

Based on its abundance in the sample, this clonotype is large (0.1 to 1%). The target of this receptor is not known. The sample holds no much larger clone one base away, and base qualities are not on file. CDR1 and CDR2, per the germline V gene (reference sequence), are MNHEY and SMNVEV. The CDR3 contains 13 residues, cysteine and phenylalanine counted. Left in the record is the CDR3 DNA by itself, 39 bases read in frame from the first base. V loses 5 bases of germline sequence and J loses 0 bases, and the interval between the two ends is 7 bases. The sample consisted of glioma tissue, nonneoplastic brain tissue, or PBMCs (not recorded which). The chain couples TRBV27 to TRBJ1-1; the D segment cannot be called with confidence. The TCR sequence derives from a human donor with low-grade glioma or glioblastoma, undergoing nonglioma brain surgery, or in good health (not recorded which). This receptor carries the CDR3 CASSLNMNTEAFF. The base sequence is TGTGCCAGCAGTCTAAACATGAACACTGAAGCTTTCTTT.